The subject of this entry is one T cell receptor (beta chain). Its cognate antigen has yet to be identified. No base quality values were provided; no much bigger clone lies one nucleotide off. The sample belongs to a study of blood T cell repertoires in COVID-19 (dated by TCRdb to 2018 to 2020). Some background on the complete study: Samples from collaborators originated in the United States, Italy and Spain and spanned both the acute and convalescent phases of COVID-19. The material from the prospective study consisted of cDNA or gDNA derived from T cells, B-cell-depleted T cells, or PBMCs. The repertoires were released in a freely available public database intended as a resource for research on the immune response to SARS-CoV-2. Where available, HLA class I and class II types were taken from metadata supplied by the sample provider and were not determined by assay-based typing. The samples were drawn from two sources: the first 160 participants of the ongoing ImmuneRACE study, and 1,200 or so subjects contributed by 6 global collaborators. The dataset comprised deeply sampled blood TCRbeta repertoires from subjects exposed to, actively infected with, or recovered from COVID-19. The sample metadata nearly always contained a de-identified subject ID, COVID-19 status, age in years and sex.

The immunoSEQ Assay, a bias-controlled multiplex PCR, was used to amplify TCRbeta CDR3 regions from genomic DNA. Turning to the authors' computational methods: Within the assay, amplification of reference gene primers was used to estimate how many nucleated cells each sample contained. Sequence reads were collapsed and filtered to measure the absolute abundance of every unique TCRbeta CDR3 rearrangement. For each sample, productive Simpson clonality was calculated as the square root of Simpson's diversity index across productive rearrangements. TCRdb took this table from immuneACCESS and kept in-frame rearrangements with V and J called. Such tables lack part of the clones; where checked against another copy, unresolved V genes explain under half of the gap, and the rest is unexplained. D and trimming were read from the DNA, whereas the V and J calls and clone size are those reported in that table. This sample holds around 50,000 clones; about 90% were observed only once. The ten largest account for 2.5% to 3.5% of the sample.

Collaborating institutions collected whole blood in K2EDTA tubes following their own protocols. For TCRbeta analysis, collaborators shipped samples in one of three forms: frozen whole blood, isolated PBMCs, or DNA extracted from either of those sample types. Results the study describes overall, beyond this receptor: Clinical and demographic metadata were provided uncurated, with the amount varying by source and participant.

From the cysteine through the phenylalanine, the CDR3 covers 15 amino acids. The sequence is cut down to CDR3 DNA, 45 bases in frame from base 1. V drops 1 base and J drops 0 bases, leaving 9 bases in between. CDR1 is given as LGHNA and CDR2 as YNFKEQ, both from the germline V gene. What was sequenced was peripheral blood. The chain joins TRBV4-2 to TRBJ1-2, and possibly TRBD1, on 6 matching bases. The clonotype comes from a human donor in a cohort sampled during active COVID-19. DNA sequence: TGTGCCAGCAGCCAAGGGGGACAAGCTAACTATGGCTACACCTTC. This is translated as CASSQGGQANYGYTF.